The 28 T cell receptor beta chains below all came from one sample that was sequenced in a study of cytomegalovirus exposure and HLA in healthy donors. Researchers ran the PCR with 60 Vbeta and 13 Jbeta primers. This table comes from immunoSEQ multiplex PCR, and its TCRdb copy is limited to in-frame clones, with some not included. The table records about 140,000 clones, about 80% of them present only once. Sequencing was performed on PBMCs. The receptor set was obtained from a female donor in good health and CMV-seronegative.

This rearrangement joins TRBV27 to TRBJ2-4; maybe TRBD2 (6 bases). Germline CDR1 and CDR2: MNHEY and SMNVEV (reference sequence). V was trimmed by 5 bases and J by 0 bases, leaving 20 bases between them. This CDR3 comprises 18 residues. The CDR3 protein is CASSQVSLTGGAKNIQYF. CDR3 DNA sequence: TGTGCCAGCAGTCAAGTTTCCCTTACCGGGGGAGCCAAAAACATTCAGTACTTC.

The CDR3 DNA reads TGTGCCAGCAGTTCGTTCCGAGTCCCGCCCAATGAGCAGTTCTTC. Protein sequence: CASSSFRVPPNEQFF. The chain joins TRBV6-5 to TRBJ2-1; D remains ambiguous. The ends were cut back, 4 bases at V and 6 bases at J, with 16 bases in the middle. CDR1 is MNHEY and CDR2 is SVGAGI in the germline V gene. The CDR3 contains 15 residues.

The chain couples TRBV5-1 to TRBJ1-1, with TRBD1 matching over 7 bases. Per germline, CDR1 SGHRS and CDR2 YFSETQ. The CDR3 has 14 residues. Germline trimming cut 4 bases from V and 3 bases from J; bases unmatched to any gene: 6. The CDR3, as DNA: TGCGCCAGCAGCGGGGACAGACCTTACACTGAAGCTTTCTTT. Translation: CASSGDRPYTEAFF.

The V call is TRBV4-1, the J call TRBJ2-1; D is perhaps TRBD2 (5 bases). This CDR3 is built from 14 residues. Between the trimmed V and J ends, which lost 2 bases and 4 bases, there was a span of 9 bases. Germline V CDR1 and CDR2: MGHRA, YSYEKL. The CDR3 region has the DNA TGCGCCAGCAGCCAACGCGGGCGGTACAATGAGCAGTTCTTC. Translation gives CASSQRGRYNEQFF.

This clone was picked up one time. This chain joins TRBV15 and TRBJ2-2, with TRBD1 matching 7 bases. Germline-derived CDR1 and CDR2 are LNHNV and YYDKDF (reference sequence). The CDR3 runs to 16 residues. The junction had 7 bases not matched to a gene; V was cut back by 3 bases and J by 3 bases. CDR3 residues: CATSSPQGSYTGELFF. The CDR3 bases are TGTGCCACCAGCAGCCCACAGGGGTCGTACACCGGGGAGCTGTTTTTT.

The rearrangement joins TRBV15 to TRBJ2-5; possibly TRBD1 for D (5 bases). This CDR3 comprises 17 residues. The V end was cut by 1 base, the J end by 1 base, with 16 bases between. From germline, CDR1 is LNHNV and CDR2 YYDKDF (reference sequence). The CDR3 bases are TGTGCCACCAGCAGAGTTGGAGTCTTGACAGCCCAAGAGACCCAGTACTTC. Translated, it gives CATSRVGVLTAQETQYF.

V and J are TRBV28 and TRBJ2-7, with 7 bases lining up with TRBD2. CDR1 MDHEN and CDR2 SYDVKM come from the germline V gene. This CDR3 has 13 residues. The V segment lost 7 bases and the J segment 3 bases; nucleotides outside the gene matches: 6. CDR3 sequence reads: CASTGLDIYEQYF. The CDR3 nucleotides read TGTGCCAGCACAGGACTAGATATCTACGAGCAGTACTTC.

The V gene is TRBV5-1, the J gene TRBJ2-3; 9 bases are a match to TRBD2. This CDR3 has 18 amino acids. The germline CDR1 and CDR2 sequences are SGHRS and YFSETQ. V trimming: 0 bases; J trimming: 0 bases; junction bases outside the gene matches: 8. This CDR3 is CASSLGLRTSVSTDTQYF. The CDR3 DNA follows: TGCGCCAGCAGCTTGGGTCTGCGGACTAGCGTCAGCACAGATACGCAGTATTTT.

This clone is a singleton in its sample. One end of the junction does not line up with germline, which may come from a read error. The chain uses TRBV7-9 and TRBJ2-6, with D maybe TRBD1 (6 bases). Germline CDR1 SEHNR, CDR2 FQNEAQ (reference sequence). The CDR3 runs to 17 residues. CDR3 protein: CSSSPLQGSSGANVLTF. The CDR3 DNA reads TGTTCCAGCAGCCCTCTACAGGGTAGCTCTGGGGCCAACGTCCTGACTTTC.

This clone was observed a handful of times. CDR3 in DNA: TGTGCCAGCTCACTTCGACAGGGTGGGGGCAATGAGCAGTTCTTC. It encodes CASSLRQGGGNEQFF. The chain joins TRBV18 to TRBJ2-1; the match to TRBD1 covers 7 bases. V gave up 4 bases and J gave up 6 bases; unmatched junction bases: 9. The germline V gene encodes CDR1 KGHSH and CDR2 LQKENI. This CDR3 is built from 15 residues.

The chain uses TRBV6-1 and TRBJ1-2; possibly TRBD1 for D (6 bases). Trimming stripped 6 bases from V and 5 bases from J, with 10 bases between. CDR1 MNHNS and CDR2 SASEGT come from the germline V gene. The CDR3 runs to 12 residues. Here the CDR3 DNA reads TGTGCCAGCAGACCGGACAGTTATGGCTACACCTTC. Encoded protein: CASRPDSYGYTF.

On this clone itself: The identical CDR3 is also encoded by other nucleotide sequences in the sample. This chain links TRBV7-9 with TRBJ1-3, with D possibly matching TRBD1 (5 bases). Between the trimmed V and J ends, which lost 6 bases and 0 bases, there was a span of 15 bases. Per germline, CDR1 SEHNR and CDR2 FQNEAQ (reference sequence). The CDR3 extends over 16 amino acids. The CDR3 region has the DNA TGTGCCAGCAGTACCAGGGCAGAAGGCTCTGGAAACACCATATATTTT. This sequence encodes CASSTRAEGSGNTIYF.

The chain joins TRBV5-1 to TRBJ1-2, with TRBD1 identical over 8 bases. Germline CDR1 reads SGHRS; CDR2 reads YFSETQ. The CDR3 is 15 amino acids. Germline trimming cut 0 bases from V and 4 bases from J; bases unmatched to any gene: 5. CDR3: CASSLGSTGGYGYTF. The CDR3 bases are TGCGCCAGCAGCTTGGGGTCCACAGGGGGCTATGGCTACACCTTC.

This clone has a handful of counts. This chain uses TRBV2 with TRBJ1-4, with TRBD1 identical over 9 bases. After removal of 9 bases from V and 3 bases from J, the junction contained 5 bases not matched to a gene. The CDR3 spans 14 residues. CDR1 and CDR2 (germline): SNHLY, FYNNEI. For the CDR3, the DNA is TGTGCCAGTCGCCGGGACAGGGCTAATGAAAAACTGTTTTTT. Protein product: CASRRDRANEKLFF.

The chain joins TRBV19 to TRBJ1-2, with 12 bases identical to TRBD1. The germline V gene encodes CDR1 LNHDA and CDR2 SQIVND (reference sequence). CDR3 length: 16 residues. V dropped 5 bases and J dropped 8; count of bases not matched to a gene: 12. This CDR3 reads CASSVGQGAQGYGYTF. CDR3 in DNA: TGTGCCAGTAGTGTGGGACAGGGGGCCCAGGGTTACGGCTACACCTTC.

The chain has TRBV27 and TRBJ2-7; 8 bases are a match to TRBD2. The CDR3 covers 13 residues. Germline-derived CDR1 and CDR2 are MNHEY and SMNVEV (reference sequence). V dropped 5 bases and J dropped 4; count of bases not matched to a gene: 4. The CDR3 loop is CASSRTSSYEQYF. The CDR3 nucleotides read TGTGCCAGCAGTCGGACTAGCTCATACGAGCAGTACTTC.

The J gene is TRBJ2-1, the V gene TRBV5-1; 9 positions match TRBD1. The V gene end was trimmed by 2 bases and the J gene end by 7 bases; junction bases not matched to a gene: 13. The CDR3 consists of 17 residues. Germline V CDR1 and CDR2: SGHRS, YFSETQ. CDR3 amino acids: CASSFFRDRVTGNEQFF. CDR3 bases: TGCGCCAGCAGCTTCTTCCGGGACAGGGTCACTGGGAATGAGCAGTTCTTC. Drawing the rest from reference TRBV5-1 and TRBJ2-1, the complete variable domain is KAGVTQTPRYLIKTRGQQVTLSCSPISGHRSVSWYQQTPGQGLQFLFEYFSETQRNKGNFPGRFSGRQFSNSRSEMNVSTLELGDSALYLCASSFFRDRVTGNEQFFGPGTRLTVL.

This chain links TRBV7-2 with TRBJ2-7; tentative D call: TRBD2 (5 bases). Germline V gene lookup returns CDR1 SGHTA and CDR2 FQGNSA. V was trimmed by 0 bases and J by 4 bases, leaving 19 bases between them. The CDR3 is 17 amino acids. DNA of the CDR3: TGTGCCAGCAGCTTAGCCGGGGTAGCAACCCCCGCATACGAGCAGTACTTC. It codes for CASSLAGVATPAYEQYF.

This chain joins TRBV27 and TRBJ1-5; 9 nucleotides line up with TRBD1. This CDR3 has 17 residues. Germline loops: CDR1 MNHEY, CDR2 SMNVEV (reference sequence). J lost 6 bases, V lost 5 bases, and 14 bases had no gene match. CDR3 region: CASSPLAGTGSPQPQHF. The CDR3, as DNA: TGTGCCAGCAGTCCGCTCGCCGGGACAGGGTCCCCTCAGCCCCAGCATTTT.

Here the CDR3 DNA reads TGCGCCAGCAGCCCCCAGGGTTCAGGGAACGAGCAGTACTTC. Protein product: CASSPQGSGNEQYF. The V gene is TRBV5-1, the J gene TRBJ2-7; TRBD1 is a possible D gene (5 bases). This CDR3 is 14 amino acids long. Trimming took off 4 bases at V and 5 bases at J, with 16 bases between the two ends. Germline V gene sequence: CDR1 SGHRS, CDR2 YFSETQ.

The chain joins TRBV5-1 to TRBJ1-3; TRBD1 matches 9 bases. This CDR3 is 15 amino acids long. Germline V lookup: CDR1 SGHRS, CDR2 YFSETQ. The V gene end was trimmed by 5 bases and the J gene end by 2 bases; junction bases not matched to a gene: 5. The CDR3 protein is CASSPRTGAGNTIYF. CDR3 coding DNA: TGCGCCAGCAGTCCGAGGACAGGGGCTGGAAACACCATATATTTT. The entire variable domain, with the rest obtained from reference TRBV5-1 and TRBJ1-3, is as follows: KAGVTQTPRYLIKTRGQQVTLSCSPISGHRSVSWYQQTPGQGLQFLFEYFSETQRNKGNFPGRFSGRQFSNSRSEMNVSTLELGDSALYLCASSPRTGAGNTIYFGEGSWLTVV.

The J gene is TRBJ2-1, the V gene TRBV5-1, with 8 nucleotides matching TRBD2. This CDR3 region has 15 residues. Losses at the gene ends were 0 bases for V and 6 bases for J; bases not matched to a gene: 5. In germline, CDR1 is SGHRS, CDR2 YFSETQ. The CDR3 DNA follows: TGCGCCAGCAGCTTGGGGCTAGCGGGTCTCAATGAGCAGTTCTTC. It yields the protein CASSLGLAGLNEQFF.

This chain connects TRBV27 to TRBJ2-1; TRBD2 matches 8 bases. Germline trimming cut 1 base from V and 0 bases from J; bases unmatched to any gene: 5. Germline loops: CDR1 MNHEY, CDR2 SMNVEV (reference sequence). The CDR3 runs to 17 residues. CDR3 in DNA: TGTGCCAGCAGTTTATTCGGGAGGGGTTCCTCCTACAATGAGCAGTTCTTC. Amino acids: CASSLFGRGSSYNEQFF.

The chain couples TRBV7-9 to TRBJ2-7; maybe TRBD1 (5 bases). The ends were cut back, 2 bases at V and 0 bases at J, with 11 bases in the middle. CDR3 size: 15 residues. From germline, CDR1 is SEHNR and CDR2 FQNEAQ (reference sequence). CDR3 nucleotides: TGTGCCAGCAGCTTACAAGACAGCAGCTCCTACGAGCAGTACTTC. It is translated as CASSLQDSSSYEQYF.

This chain uses TRBV19 with TRBJ1-1, with a tentative D call TRBD1 (5 bases). V was trimmed by 3 bases and J by 5 bases, leaving 22 bases between them. Germline V gives CDR1 LNHDA, CDR2 SQIVND (reference sequence). The CDR3 is 17 residues long. The CDR3 region is CASSMSDWGPSGTEAFF. CDR3 sequence (DNA): TGTGCCAGTAGTATGAGCGATTGGGGCCCCTCGGGTACTGAAGCTTTCTTT.

This chain uses TRBV6-1 with TRBJ2-5; D possibly corresponds to TRBD1 (5 bases). There are 13 residues in the CDR3. CDR1 is MNHNS and CDR2 is SASEGT in the germline V gene. V was clipped by 0 bases and J by 4 bases, with 6 bases between them. The CDR3 sequence: CASSEARGETQYF. The DNA of the CDR3 is TGTGCCAGCAGTGAAGCAAGGGGAGAGACCCAGTACTTC.

V gene TRBV19 combines with J gene TRBJ2-3; 7 bases fit TRBD2. The CDR3 is made up of 13 amino acids. CDR1 LNHDA and CDR2 SQIVND come from the germline V gene (reference sequence). The J segment lost 3 bases and the V segment lost 6 bases, leaving 3 bases of the junction unmatched. The CDR3 is CASRPGGTDTQYF. In nucleotides, the CDR3 is TGTGCCAGTAGGCCCGGGGGGACAGATACGCAGTATTTT.

The chain has TRBV28 and TRBJ2-5; D is undetermined. The CDR3 is made up of 13 amino acids. With 5 bases removed from V and 2 bases from J, the gap between germline ends came to 9 bases. The V gene's germline CDR1 is MDHEN and CDR2 SYDVKM. The CDR3 region is CASSPLIQETQYF. CDR3 DNA: TGTGCCAGCAGTCCCTTAATTCAAGAGACCCAGTACTTC.